This entry describes one T cell receptor (beta chain). These data belong to a study of blood T cell repertoires in COVID-19. Across the study: Acute-phase and convalescent COVID-19 samples originated in the United States, Italy and Spain. The analysed material was cDNA or gDNA that came from T cells, B-cell-depleted T cells, or PBMCs.

Original processing methods: Amplification from reference gene primers served as the basis for estimated nucleated cell counts. Sequenced by immunoSEQ multiplex PCR; TCRdb stores in-frame clones only, minus some. The V and J calls and clone size come from that table; D and trimming were worked out from the DNA. The sample includes about 67,000 clones, less than 90% of them seen just once. The germline V and J ends were trimmed by 4 bases and 1 base, with 8 bases remaining between them. CDR1 SGHRS and CDR2 YFSETQ come from the germline V gene. The CDR3 extends over 13 amino acids. The sequence was obtained from a man in his fifties with active COVID-19. Sequencing input: peripheral blood. This chain links TRBV5-1 with TRBJ2-5; no clear D gene. In DNA, the CDR3 is TGCGCCAGCAGCCCGCGAACCCAAGAGACCCAGTACTTC. Amino acids: CASSPRTQETQYF.